A selection of T cell receptor beta chains follows, all from one sample in a study of prognosis after radiotherapy for stage I lung cancer. TCRdb reprocessed the multiplex PCR reads via MiXCR and lists one record per CDR3 protein. The sample records tens of thousands of distinct CDR3 sequences, 30% to 35% being singletons. Sequencing was performed on PBMCs, taken before or after stereotactic body radiation therapy (not recorded which). All receptors derive from a donor of 50 years or more with non-small cell lung cancer. Each CDR3 is given with its conserved first and last residue. D genes are given only for firm matches. Not all rows give a size; the values are once, few, many and, for expanded clones, a class.

TRBJ2-1,many,TRBV24-1,TRBD1,CATKAGSRDRPYNEQFF,TGTGCCACCAAGGCCGGCTCACGGGACAGGCCCTACAATGAGCAGTTCTTC
TRBJ1-1,many,TRBV7-2,.,CASSLEANTEAFF,TGTGCCAGCAGCTTAGAGGCCAACACTGAAGCTTTCTTT
TRBJ2-3,medium-sized,TRBV11-2,TRBD2,CASSQTSAARTDTQYF,TGTGCCAGCAGTCAAACTAGCGCCGCTCGCACAGATACGCAGTATTTT
TRBJ2-1,.,TRBV19,TRBD1,CASSIGTGAYNEQFF,TGTGCCAGTAGTATCGGGACAGGAGCCTACAATGAGCAGTTCTTC
TRBJ1-5,many,TRBV19,.,CASTLPGGSNQPQHF,TGTGCCAGTACACTTCCGGGAGGGAGCAATCAGCCCCAGCATTTT
TRBJ2-1,medium-sized,TRBV7-2,.,CASSSPRGGGSSEQFF,TGTGCCAGCAGCTCACCTCGGGGAGGGGGGTCTAGTGAGCAGTTCTTC
TRBJ2-2,many,TRBV19,TRBD1,CASSIRRGQGDTGELFF,TGTGCCAGTAGTATCCGAAGGGGACAGGGGGACACCGGGGAGCTGTTTTTT
TRBJ2-7,many,TRBV12-3/TRBV12-4,.,CASIGIFVEYEQYF,TGTGCCAGCATCGGGATATTCGTTGAATACGAGCAGTACTTC
TRBJ2-3,many,TRBV6-2/TRBV6-3,.,CASSYGPLEDTQYF,TGTGCCAGCAGTTATGGGCCACTTGAAGATACGCAGTATTTT
TRBJ2-7,.,TRBV7-2,.,CASSLYPSGSYEQYF,TGTGCCAGCAGCTTGTATCCGTCGGGGTCTTACGAGCAGTACTTC
TRBJ2-2,.,TRBV6-1,TRBD1,CVSSPGTGHTGELFF,TGTGTCAGCAGTCCCGGGACAGGTCACACCGGGGAGCTGTTTTTT
TRBJ1-2,many,TRBV7-9,.,CASSLEGVVGGYTF,TGTGCCAGCAGCTTAGAAGGGGTCGTTGGGGGCTACACCTTC
TRBJ2-1,many,TRBV12-3/TRBV12-4,.,CASSRQGYEQFF,TGTGCCAGCAGCCGCCAGGGATACGAGCAGTTCTTC
TRBJ1-1,.,TRBV28,.,CASSLFAEGTEAFF,TGTGCCAGCAGTTTGTTCGCCGAGGGCACTGAAGCTTTCTTT
TRBJ2-7,.,TRBV19,TRBD2,CASMASGTYEQYF,TGTGCCAGTATGGCTAGCGGGACTTACGAGCAGTACTTC
TRBJ1-1,many,TRBV20-1,.,CAGGRGEDTEAFF,TGCGCCGGCGGAAGGGGCGAAGACACTGAAGCTTTCTTT
TRBJ2-4,.,TRBV9,TRBD1,CASSDPLDRVKNIQYF,TGTGCCAGCAGCGACCCCCTCGACAGGGTCAAAAACATTCAGTACTTC
TRBJ2-4,.,TRBV4-3,.,CASMGENIQYF,TGCGCCAGCATGGGAGAAAACATTCAGTACTTC
TRBJ2-7,many,TRBV4-3,.,CASSQGGGGHEQYF,TGCGCCAGCAGCCAAGGAGGCGGGGGCCACGAGCAGTACTTC
TRBJ2-7,.,TRBV20-1,TRBD1,CSASPLGQGDEQYF,TGCAGTGCTAGTCCCTTGGGACAGGGTGATGAGCAGTACTTC
TRBJ1-5,many,TRBV7-8,.,CASSLEGQPQHF,TGTGCCAGCAGCCTTGAGGGCCAGCCCCAGCATTTT
TRBJ2-7,many,TRBV5-1,.,CASGPQISSYEQYF,TGCGCCAGCGGTCCTCAGATTAGCTCCTACGAGCAGTACTTC
TRBJ2-1,many,TRBV5-1,TRBD2,CASNRASGDNEQFF,TGCGCCAGCAATAGGGCTAGCGGGGACAATGAGCAGTTCTTC
TRBJ1-2,many,TRBV7-2,TRBD1,CASSLLPGTGDGYTF,TGTGCCAGCAGCTTACTACCCGGGACAGGGGATGGCTACACCTTC
TRBJ2-1,.,TRBV6-5,.,CASSYSPGRGNDQFF,TGTGCCAGCAGTTACTCCCCCGGCAGGGGTAATGATCAGTTCTTC
TRBJ2-5,few,TRBV29-1,TRBD2,CSGLGLAGETQYF,TGCAGCGGACTTGGACTAGCGGGAGAGACCCAGTACTTC
TRBJ2-3,many,TRBV7-2,TRBD2,CASSFTPSGPTDTQYF,TGTGCCAGCAGCTTTACTCCTAGCGGGCCCACAGATACGCAGTATTTT
TRBJ2-3,many,TRBV28,TRBD1,CASSLGTGRTDTQYF,TGTGCCAGCAGTTTGGGGACAGGGCGGACAGATACGCAGTATTTT
TRBJ1-6,many,TRBV28,.,CASSLDILNSPLHF,TGTGCCAGCAGTTTAGACATCTTGAATTCACCCCTCCACTTT
TRBJ2-7,many,TRBV12-3/TRBV12-4,.,CASRLDGVYEQYF,TGTGCCAGCAGGTTGGACGGAGTCTACGAGCAGTACTTC
TRBJ1-1,many,TRBV19,.,CASSIQRSAAFF,TGTGCCAGTAGTATTCAGCGGTCCGCAGCTTTCTTT
TRBJ1-3,many,TRBV13,.,CASSLARRTRNTIYF,TGTGCCAGCAGCTTAGCCCGCAGGACTCGAAACACCATATATTTT
TRBJ2-7,.,TRBV6-1,.,CASSQRLLGEQYF,TGTGCCAGCAGTCAGAGACTCCTTGGCGAGCAGTACTTC
TRBJ2-3,many,TRBV20-1,.,CSATPDTQYF,TGCAGTGCTACCCCGGATACGCAGTATTTT
TRBJ2-1,many,TRBV9,.,CASSVEGGALNEQFF,TGTGCCAGCAGCGTAGAGGGGGGAGCGCTAAATGAGCAGTTCTTC
TRBJ2-3,many,TRBV12-3/TRBV12-4,TRBD2,CASSLFLAADTQYF,TGTGCCAGCAGTTTATTCCTAGCGGCAGATACGCAGTATTTT
TRBJ1-2,many,TRBV7-3,TRBD1,CASSLGQDYGYTF,TGTGCCAGCAGCTTGGGACAGGACTATGGCTACACCTTC
TRBJ2-1,many,TRBV3-1,TRBD1,CASSLSFLDRGDNEQFF,TGTGCCAGCAGCCTCTCATTCTTAGACAGGGGAGACAATGAGCAGTTCTTC
TRBJ2-1,.,TRBV11-2,TRBD2,CASSPPITSGLYNEKSF,TGTGCCAGCAGCCCCCCCATCACTAGCGGGCTGTACAATGAGAAGTCCTTC
TRBJ2-5,many,TRBV20-1,.,CSAPEGLETQYF,TGCAGTGCTCCCGAGGGTTTGGAGACCCAGTACTTC
TRBJ2-6,once,TRBV28,.,CANSPLSSVSLVSGANVLTF,TGTGCCAACAGTCCGCTAAGTTCGGTTTCTTTAGTTTCTGGGGCCAACGTCCTGACTTTC
TRBJ1-1,many,TRBV15,.,CATSREPGDYTEAFF,TGTGCCACCAGCAGAGAGCCGGGGGATTACACTGAAGCTTTCTTT
TRBJ2-1,many,TRBV3-1,.,CASSQAGRYYNEQFF,TGTGCCAGCAGCCAAGCAGGGAGGTACTACAATGAGCAGTTCTTC
TRBJ2-2,many,TRBV6-2/TRBV6-3,.,CASSPIVNTGELFF,TGTGCCAGCAGCCCTATCGTCAACACCGGGGAGCTGTTTTTT
TRBJ2-2,.,TRBV7-2,.,CASSPRAQGSTVELFF,TGTGCCAGCAGCCCCCGGGCACAGGGTAGCACCGTGGAGCTGTTTTTT